This T cell receptor beta chain was found in a study of OX40 agonist ivuxolimab in advanced cancers. About the research overall: The patients got ivuxolimab, which is an agonistic anti-OX40 (CD134) antibody.

Some clones are missing from TCRdb's copy, which holds only in-frame ones; the method was immunoSEQ multiplex PCR. The sample lists around 140,000 clones; approximately 94% were seen once. Study-level points and caveats: Clonal expansion from baseline to week 6 occurred in both CD4+ and CD8+ T cells.

The germline V and J ends were trimmed by 0 bases and 4 bases, with 7 bases remaining between them. The CDR3 spans 13 residues. Germline V gives CDR1 KGHSH, CDR2 LQKENI. Remarks on this clone: What it binds is unknown. This sample includes further DNA sequences coding for the same CDR3.

The receptor was derived from an adult with an advanced solid tumor such as melanoma, head and neck, liver or kidney cancer. The chain links TRBV18 to TRBJ2-7; unclear D gene. The input for sequencing was CD4+ or CD8+ T cells sorted from blood, taken in a trial of the OX40 agonist ivuxolimab. The CDR3 DNA follows: TGTGCCAGCTCACCACCAGCACTTTACGAGCAGTACTTC. Translating it yields CASSPPALYEQYF.